The 30 T cell receptor beta chains given below trace back to one sample, sequenced in a study of control samples from healthy donors and cancer patients. TCRdb's copy holds only in-frame clones and misses some; the assay was immunoSEQ multiplex PCR. The sample holds fewer than 200,000 clones; just over 90% are singletons and the top ten take over 4%. The material sequenced was blood. These receptors all stem from an older woman in good health.

V gene TRBV5-4 combines with J gene TRBJ1-2, with 11 positions matching TRBD1. The V and J ends lost 6 bases and 1 base, in that order; junction bases with no gene match: 5. The CDR3 has 15 residues. CDR1 is SGHNT and CDR2 is YYREEE in the germline V gene (reference sequence). The CDR3 region has the DNA TGTGCCAGCATCGGGGACAGGGGGTTTAACTATGGCTACACCTTC. Translation gives CASIGDRGFNYGYTF.

The sample holds one count of this clone. The chain is built from TRBV14 and TRBJ1-1; D is undetermined. This CDR3 has 15 residues. Germline loops: CDR1 SGHDN, CDR2 FVKESK. V lost 0 bases, J lost 0 bases, and 8 bases lay in between. The DNA of the CDR3 is TGTGCCAGCAGCCAAGAGGAAGGTCTGAACACTGAAGCTTTCTTT. It codes for CASSQEEGLNTEAFF.

V gene TRBV18 combines with J gene TRBJ2-1; D may be TRBD1 (6 bases). Deletions cut 5 bases from V and 15 bases from J, with 17 bases between. The CDR3 runs to 12 residues. CDR1 is KGHSH and CDR2 is LQKENI in the germline V gene. The CDR3 region has the DNA TGTGCCAGCTCAGAGAGTACAGGGAATCTGTTCTTC. Amino acid sequence: CASSESTGNLFF.

V and J are TRBV5-1 and TRBJ2-5; D is possibly TRBD1 (6 bases). Germline V lookup: CDR1 SGHRS, CDR2 YFSETQ. V lost 0 bases to trimming and J lost 4 bases, with 16 bases between them. The CDR3 extends over 16 amino acids. The CDR3 DNA reads as TGCGCCAGCAGCTTGGCAGGACAGCTCCAAGCAGAGACCCAGTACTTC. It codes for CASSLAGQLQAETQYF.

A remark on this clone: This specimen includes other DNA sequences encoding the same CDR3. The chain employs TRBV5-1 and TRBJ1-5; no definite D call. Trimming took 0 bases from V and 1 from J, leaving 5 bases between them. Germline CDR1 is SGHRS and CDR2 is YFSETQ. This CDR3 region has 14 residues. The CDR3 here is CASSLGTSNQPQHF. The CDR3 coding sequence is TGCGCCAGCAGCTTGGGGACGAGCAATCAGCCCCAGCATTTT.

The chain uses TRBV15 and TRBJ1-4; 11 bases match TRBD1. After removal of 0 bases from V and 3 bases from J, the junction contained 6 bases not matched to a gene. The CDR3 consists of 18 residues. Germline values: CDR1 LNHNV, CDR2 YYDKDF (reference sequence). The CDR3 sequence: CATSRDRGQGAANEKLFF. In DNA, the CDR3 is TGTGCCACCAGCAGAGATCGAGGACAGGGGGCAGCTAATGAAAAACTGTTTTTT. The variable domain in full, completed from reference TRBV15 and TRBJ1-4, reads DAMVIQNPRYQVTQFGKPVTLSCSQTLNHNVMYWYQQKSSQAPKLLFHYYDKDFNNEADTPDNFQSRRPNTSFCFLDIRSPGLGDTAMYLCATSRDRGQGAANEKLFFGSGTQLSVL.

The J gene is TRBJ1-1, the V gene TRBV4-1, with a tentative D call TRBD1 (6 bases). The V and J ends lost 0 bases and 1 base respectively, with 9 bases between them. Germline CDR1 MGHRA, CDR2 YSYEKL. The CDR3 covers 15 residues. CDR3 residues: CASSQEGGQNTEAFF. The CDR3, as DNA: TGCGCCAGCAGCCAAGAGGGGGGGCAGAACACTGAAGCTTTCTTT.

The chain recombines TRBV5-1 with TRBJ2-7; D unresolved. Germline loops: CDR1 SGHRS, CDR2 YFSETQ. The CDR3 is made up of 14 amino acids. V shed 0 bases and J shed 4 bases, with 11 bases lying between them. The CDR3 DNA reads as TGCGCCAGCAGCTTGGAATCCGTACAATACGAGCAGTACTTC. Encoded protein: CASSLESVQYEQYF.

The chain is built from TRBV15 and TRBJ2-1; D possibly corresponds to TRBD2 (7 bases). Trimming removed 5 bases at V and 0 bases at J, with 11 bases between. Germline CDR1 reads LNHNV; CDR2 reads YYDKDF (reference sequence). The CDR3 totals 15 residues. CDR3: CATSPRGGSYNEQFF. The DNA for the CDR3 is TGTGCCACCAGCCCGAGGGGGGGCTCCTACAATGAGCAGTTCTTC. Full variable domain (outside the CDR3, taken from reference TRBV15 and TRBJ2-1): DAMVIQNPRYQVTQFGKPVTLSCSQTLNHNVMYWYQQKSSQAPKLLFHYYDKDFNNEADTPDNFQSRRPNTSFCFLDIRSPGLGDTAMYLCATSPRGGSYNEQFFGPGTRLTVL.

The V and J genes are TRBV6-2 or TRBV6-3 and TRBJ2-5; TRBD2 matches 8 bases. CDR1 is MNHEY, CDR2 SVGEGT, per germline. CDR3 length: 16 residues. Trimming removed 2 bases from V and 1 base from J; junction bases left unmatched: 6. The CDR3 DNA sequence: TGTGCCAGCAGTTACATAGGCGGGGGGATCCAAGAGACCCAGTACTTC. As protein: CASSYIGGGIQETQYF.

This chain links TRBV18 with TRBJ2-6; 7 positions match TRBD2. CDR3 length: 19 amino acids. The V gene end was trimmed by 1 base and the J gene end by 2 bases; junction bases not matched to a gene: 11. Germline V gene lookup returns CDR1 KGHSH and CDR2 LQKENI. The CDR3 DNA reads TGTGCCAGCTCACCACGGCCCGGGGGGAGCCAAGCTGGGGCCAACGTCCTGACTTTC. This codes for CASSPRPGGSQAGANVLTF.

The chain employs TRBV18 and TRBJ1-2, with TRBD1 identical over 9 bases. Germline V gene data show CDR1 as KGHSH and CDR2 as LQKENI. This CDR3 has 16 residues. V lost 5 bases to trimming and J lost 0 bases; unmatched junction nucleotides: 7. The CDR3 nucleotides read TGTGCCAGCTCATCCCAGACAGGGGGAACTAACTATGGCTACACCTTC. It codes for CASSSQTGGTNYGYTF. Using reference TRBV18 and TRBJ1-2 for the parts outside the CDR3, the full variable domain is NAGVMQNPRHLVRRRGQEARLRCSPMKGHSHVYWYRQLPEEGLKFMVYLQKENIIDESGMPKERFSAEFPKEGPSILRIQQVVRGDSAAYFCASSSQTGGTNYGYTFGSGTRLTVV.

CDR3 in amino acids: CASKGTNYGYTF. CDR3 nucleotide sequence: TGTGCCAGTAAAGGCACTAACTATGGCTACACCTTC. This chain joins TRBV6-5 and TRBJ1-2; no reliable D call. Trimming pared 9 bases from V and 0 bases from J, leaving 8 bases between. CDR1 and CDR2 (germline): MNHEY, SVGAGI. The CDR3 covers 12 residues.

Remarks on this clone: Other DNA sequences in this specimen translate into the identical CDR3. The V and J genes are TRBV12-3 or TRBV12-4 and TRBJ1-2, with a tentative D call TRBD1 (5 bases). V lost 3 bases to trimming and J lost 7 bases, with 9 bases between them. The CDR3 consists of 12 residues. In DNA, the CDR3 is TGTGCCAGCAGTTTTCTCGGGGCTGGCTACACCTTC. Protein sequence: CASSFLGAGYTF.

The CDR3 DNA reads TGTGCCAGCAGCTTAACTCCCGTTCCAAACCGCGGCAACCCTCGCTACACCTTC. This gives the protein CASSLTPVPNRGNPRYTF. The chain combines TRBV7-8 with TRBJ1-2; D not certain. The V gene lost 2 bases and the J gene lost 9 bases, with 28 bases spanning the gap. Germline V gene sequence: CDR1 SGHVS, CDR2 FQNEAQ. This CDR3 has 18 amino acids.

This chain uses TRBV4-2 with TRBJ1-5, with D perhaps TRBD1 (6 bases). CDR1 is LGHNA and CDR2 is YNFKEQ in the germline V gene. V lost 0 bases and J lost 0, with 9 bases in between. There are 16 residues in the CDR3. CDR3 region: CASSQEQGGSNQPQHF. The CDR3 nucleotides read TGTGCCAGCAGCCAAGAACAAGGGGGTAGCAATCAGCCCCAGCATTTT.

This chain uses TRBV19 with TRBJ1-1; 9 positions match TRBD1. This CDR3 spans 16 amino acids. The V and J ends lost 5 bases and 6 bases, in that order; junction bases with no gene match: 13. The germline V gene has CDR1 LNHDA and CDR2 SQIVND (reference sequence). CDR3 in DNA: TGTGCCAGTAGTTACGTAAACAGGGGGCGCATAGCTGAAGCTTTCTTT. As protein: CASSYVNRGRIAEAFF.

The chain links TRBV6-6 to TRBJ1-1; D is possibly TRBD1 (6 bases). Germline lookup yields CDR1 MNHNY and CDR2 SVGAGI (reference sequence). Trimming took 0 bases from V and 1 from J, leaving 9 bases between them. CDR3 length: 15 residues. CDR3 coding DNA: TGTGCCAGCAGTTACTCGGAGACAGGGAACACTGAAGCTTTCTTT. Translated: CASSYSETGNTEAFF.

This chain connects TRBV27 to TRBJ1-1; 7 nucleotides match TRBD1. The V and J ends lost 5 bases and 7 bases, in that order; junction bases with no gene match: 13. Germline V gives CDR1 MNHEY, CDR2 SMNVEV (reference sequence). The CDR3 spans 15 residues. As DNA, the CDR3 is TGTGCCAGCAGTGAACCACGACAGGGTAGGAGTGAAGCTTTCTTT. Translating it yields CASSEPRQGRSEAFF.

The chain uses TRBV6-5 and TRBJ2-1; no definite D call. The V and J ends lost 8 bases and 3 bases respectively, with 8 bases between them. The CDR3 is 12 amino acids. Germline V gives CDR1 MNHEY, CDR2 SVGAGI. CDR3 amino acids: CASVRNYNEQFF. CDR3 nucleotides: TGTGCCAGCGTCCGAAACTACAATGAGCAGTTCTTC.

The CDR3 nucleotides read TGCGCCAGCAGCCGTACGGGCACCGGGGAGCTGTTTTTT. Residues: CASSRTGTGELFF. The V and J genes are TRBV5-1 and TRBJ2-2; no clear D. This CDR3 spans 13 amino acids. The germline V gene has CDR1 SGHRS and CDR2 YFSETQ. The V gene lost 4 bases and the J gene lost 4 bases, with 8 bases spanning the gap.

The chain links TRBV11-3 to TRBJ2-1; D possibly corresponds to TRBD1 (5 bases). Germline V CDR1 and CDR2: SGHNT, YENEEA. Trimming took off 3 bases at V and 10 bases at J, with 16 bases between the two ends. The CDR3 loop spans 14 amino acids. CDR3 nucleotide sequence: TGTGCCAGCAGCTTTAGACCCCCTCCAGGGGAGCAGTTCTTC. It codes for CASSFRPPPGEQFF.

The V gene is TRBV19, the J gene TRBJ1-1; D is undetermined. Looked up from germline, CDR1 is LNHDA and CDR2 is SQIVND (reference sequence). V shed 9 bases and J shed 1 base, with 9 bases lying between them. This CDR3 is built from 12 residues. This CDR3 reads CASSPRNTEAFF. In nucleotides, the CDR3 is TGTGCCAGCTCCCCCAGGAACACTGAAGCTTTCTTT.

The J gene is TRBJ2-3, the V gene TRBV4-1, with TRBD1 matching 7 bases. The J segment lost 3 bases and the V segment lost 4 bases, leaving 10 bases of the junction unmatched. Germline V lookup: CDR1 MGHRA, CDR2 YSYEKL. The CDR3 length is 16 residues. For the CDR3, the DNA is TGCGCCAGCAGCCCCGAGCAGGGGGTTGGAACAGATACGCAGTATTTT. Residues: CASSPEQGVGTDTQYF.

The gene calls are TRBV7-9 and TRBJ1-2; tentative D call: TRBD1 (5 bases). V lost 2 bases and J 7 bases, leaving 20 bases between the germline ends. The germline CDR1 and CDR2 sequences are SEHNR and FQNEAQ (reference sequence). The CDR3 is 16 residues long. CDR3 DNA sequence: TGTGCCAGCAGCTTAAGCAGGGAACTCAGCATCGGTGGCTACACCTTC. Protein sequence: CASSLSRELSIGGYTF.

This clone was counted a single time. The CDR3 sequence is CASSQIPGRRQYF. CDR3 bases: TGCGCCAGCAGCCAAATCCCGGGACGGAGGCAGTACTTC. The V call is TRBV5-1, the J call TRBJ2-7; the D gene could be TRBD1 or TRBD2 (5 bases each). Germline values: CDR1 SGHRS, CDR2 YFSETQ. V lost 4 bases to trimming and J lost 9 bases, with 17 bases between them. The CDR3 consists of 13 residues. Drawing the rest from reference TRBV5-1 and TRBJ2-7, the complete variable domain is KAGVTQTPRYLIKTRGQQVTLSCSPISGHRSVSWYQQTPGQGLQFLFEYFSETQRNKGNFPGRFSGRQFSNSRSEMNVSTLELGDSALYLCASSQIPGRRQYFGPGTRLTVT.

The chain employs TRBV6-6 and TRBJ2-7; 10 bases agree with TRBD1. CDR3 length: 15 amino acids. V lost 5 bases, J lost 2 bases, and 6 bases stayed unmatched. CDR1 and CDR2 from the germline V gene are MNHNY and SVGAGI (reference sequence). The CDR3 DNA is TGTGCCAGCAGTAACGGACAGGGGGTAACCTACGAGCAGTACTTC. Protein sequence: CASSNGQGVTYEQYF.

J is TRBJ1-4 and V is TRBV7-6; possible D gene TRBD1, 5 bases. CDR1 is SGHVS, CDR2 FNYEAQ, per germline. CDR3 length: 13 residues. V was shortened by 6 bases and J by 5 bases, with 10 bases between the two germline ends. The CDR3 bases are TGTGCCAGCAGTAGACAGCAAAATGAAAAACTGTTTTTT. It specifies CASSRQQNEKLFF. Together with reference TRBV7-6 and TRBJ1-4, the CDR3 gives the full variable domain: GAGVSQSPRYKVTKRGQDVALRCDPISGHVSLYWYRQALGQGPEFLTYFNYEAQQDKSGLPNDRFSAERPEGSISTLTIQRTEQRDSAMYRCASSRQQNEKLFFGSGTQLSVL.

The V and J genes are TRBV6-1 and TRBJ1-5; D perhaps matches TRBD1 (5 bases). The CDR3 is 18 amino acids. Germline V gives CDR1 MNHNS, CDR2 SASEGT. With 1 base removed from V and 0 bases from J, the gap between germline ends came to 16 bases. The CDR3 sequence: CASSEEWWGGDSNQPQHF. In DNA, the CDR3 is TGTGCCAGCAGTGAAGAGTGGTGGGGAGGGGATAGCAATCAGCCCCAGCATTTT.

This sequence joins TRBV5-1 and TRBJ2-5, with D perhaps matching TRBD2 (7 bases). Germline-derived CDR1 and CDR2 are SGHRS and YFSETQ. V shed 1 base and J shed 5 bases, with 15 bases lying between them. This CDR3 is 15 amino acids long. CDR3 bases: TGCGCCAGCAGCTTGTCGCCGGGGGGCTCGGAGACCCAGTACTTC. Amino acids: CASSLSPGGSETQYF.